Here is one T cell receptor (beta chain) with its context. Its binding antigen is unknown. Base qualities were left out, and no much larger clone turns up one base away. The library was built by means of the immunoSEQ multiplex PCR assay. What TCRdb holds here is the immuneACCESS table cut down to in-frame rearrangements. Part of the clones is not present; checked against another copy, under half of the missing clones reflect an unresolved V gene, and the others are unexplained. For this sample the table gives tens of thousands of clones, of which 55% to 75% were detected only once. The ten top clones hold approximately 5% of the sample. The sample originates from a study of CD4+ T cells in melanoma (dated by TCRdb to the early 2020s). Background for the entire study: The study examined neoantigen-specific CD4+ T cells in human melanoma.

The donors were melanoma patients. General findings and caveats noted by the study authors: Neoantigen-specific CD4+ T cells in melanoma were reported to show diverse differentiation states. Neoantigen-specific CD4+ T cells were reported to be correlated with the function of CD8+ T cells, macrophages and B cells.

From the cysteine through the phenylalanine, the CDR3 covers 16 amino acids. Of all the DNA, just the CDR3 is kept, 48 bases in frame from base 1. Germline trimming: 7 bases from V, 1 base from J; junction bases outside gene matches: 9. CDR1 LNHDA and CDR2 SQIVND were looked up in the germline V gene (reference sequence). This receptor was taken from a human donor with melanoma. Sequenced material: tumor tissue. The chain joins TRBV19 to TRBJ2-2; the junction holds 7 bases that match TRBD2. The CDR3 amino acid sequence is: CASTALSGGNTGELFF. The nucleotide sequence reads TGTGCCAGTACGGCCCTGTCGGGGGGGAACACCGGGGAGCTGTTTTTT.